These 29 T cell receptor beta chains were all obtained from the same sample, sequenced in a study of blood T cell repertoires in COVID-19. TCRdb's table, derived via immunoSEQ multiplex PCR, lists solely in-frame clones and lacks some. The sample shows 650,000 to 800,000 clones, about 87% of them seen only once. Sequencing used peripheral blood. The receptor source for this set is a young woman with acute or convalescent COVID-19.

J is TRBJ1-5 and V is TRBV7-8, with D maybe TRBD1 (6 bases). The germline V gene encodes CDR1 SGHVS and CDR2 FQNEAQ. The CDR3 has 15 residues. V was pared by 1 base and J by 0 bases, with 7 bases between. Written as DNA, the CDR3 is TGTGCCAGCAGCTTAGACAGGGATAGCAATCAGCCCCAGCATTTT. It yields the protein CASSLDRDSNQPQHF. Variable domain in full (rest from reference TRBV7-8 and TRBJ1-5): GAGVSQSPRYKVAKRGQDVALRCDPISGHVSLFWYQQALGQGPEFLTYFQNEAQLDKSGLPSDRFFAERPEGSVSTLKIQRTQQEDSAVYLCASSLDRDSNQPQHFGDGTRLSIL.

The chain has TRBV6-4 and TRBJ2-7; D gene uncertain. Germline CDR1 is MRHNA and CDR2 is SNTAGT. This CDR3 is built from 14 residues. The V end was cut by 6 bases, the J end by 9 bases, with 21 bases between. The CDR3 DNA sequence: TGTGCCAGCAGCGAGTTCCCCGATTCCTCAGGGCAGTACTTC. Translating gives CASSEFPDSSGQYF.

This rearrangement joins TRBV30 to TRBJ2-7; no definite D call. The CDR3 consists of 14 residues. Germline assignment: CDR1 GTSNPN and CDR2 SVGIG (reference sequence). V was trimmed by 3 bases and J by 1 base, leaving 13 bases between them. CDR3 region: CAWRGSSFSYEQYF. The CDR3 bases are TGTGCCTGGAGAGGCAGTAGCTTTTCCTACGAGCAGTACTTC.

The V gene is TRBV11-2, the J gene TRBJ1-2; unclear D gene. Germline CDR1 is SGHAT and CDR2 is FQNNGV. The CDR3 is 12 amino acids. Trimming removed 5 bases at V and 7 bases at J, with 11 bases between. CDR3 DNA sequence: TGTGCCAGCAGCCATTCCAGGATTGGCTACACCTTC. Its protein is CASSHSRIGYTF.

This clone came up once. The chain employs TRBV5-6 and TRBJ1-5; no clear D. The CDR3 totals 14 residues. The V end was cut by 4 bases, the J end by 0 bases, with 8 bases between. Germline assignment: CDR1 SGHDT and CDR2 YYEEEE. In nucleotides, the CDR3 is TGTGCCAGCAGCCGGACTTATAGCAATCAGCCCCAGCATTTT. Translation gives CASSRTYSNQPQHF. The whole variable domain, filled in from reference TRBV5-6 and TRBJ1-5, reads DAGVTQSPTHLIKTRGQQVTLRCSPKSGHDTVSWYQQALGQGPQFIFQYYEEEERQRGNFPDRFSGHQFPNYSSELNVNALLLGDSALYLCASSRTYSNQPQHFGDGTRLSIL.

The V call is TRBV2, the J call TRBJ2-2; TRBD2 aligns across 7 bases. Germline V gene lookup returns CDR1 SNHLY and CDR2 FYNNEI. V lost 8 bases, J lost 7 bases, and 13 bases stayed unmatched. The CDR3 consists of 15 residues. The DNA of the CDR3 is TGTGCCAGCGGGAGGGATCAGGGATTGGACGGGGAGCTGTTTTTT. It specifies CASGRDQGLDGELFF.

This clone was picked up one time. The chain carries TRBV27 and TRBJ1-2; 9 bases agree with TRBD1. V lost 5 bases to trimming and J lost 4 bases; unmatched junction nucleotides: 5. The germline V gene has CDR1 MNHEY and CDR2 SMNVEV (reference sequence). This CDR3 has 14 residues. The DNA for the CDR3 is TGTGCCAGCAGTGGGGACAGGGCCTCCTATGGCTACACCTTC. Translating gives CASSGDRASYGYTF.

The V call is TRBV7-9, the J call TRBJ1-1; 7 positions match TRBD1. Trimming at V came to 10 bases and at J to 8 bases, leaving 10 bases not matched to a gene. The V gene's germline CDR1 is SEHNR and CDR2 FQNEAQ (reference sequence). CDR3 length equals 12 residues. The CDR3 nucleotides read TGTGCCAATGTACTCGGCAGGGGGGAAGCTTTCTTT. Encoded protein: CANVLGRGEAFF.

The chain uses TRBV7-8 and TRBJ1-6, with D perhaps matching TRBD1 (5 bases). The length of the CDR3 is 16 residues. CDR1 SGHVS and CDR2 FQNEAQ come from the germline V gene. The V gene lost 2 bases and the J gene lost 7 bases, with 15 bases spanning the gap. CDR3 in amino acids: CASSLLVGQGNSPLHF. The CDR3 DNA is TGTGCCAGCAGCTTATTAGTCGGGCAGGGAAATTCACCCCTCCACTTT.

V is TRBV7-9 and J is TRBJ1-2; 8 positions match TRBD1. Per germline, CDR1 SEHNR and CDR2 FQNEAQ (reference sequence). The junction had 11 bases not matched to a gene; V was cut back by 6 bases and J by 2 bases. CDR3 size: 16 residues. Here the CDR3 reads CASSKSQGAGNYGYTF. In nucleotides, the CDR3 is TGTGCCAGCAGTAAAAGCCAGGGGGCGGGAAACTATGGCTACACCTTC.

The CDR3 loop is CASSFSRTGTYEQYF. The CDR3 DNA sequence: TGTGCCAGCAGCTTTAGTAGGACAGGGACCTACGAGCAGTACTTC. This chain connects TRBV7-2 to TRBJ2-7; 8 nucleotides align to TRBD1. CDR1 is SGHTA and CDR2 is FQGNSA in the germline V gene. V was pared by 3 bases and J by 2 bases, with 6 bases of the junction left unmatched. CDR3 length equals 15 residues.

J is TRBJ2-7 and V is TRBV5-5, with D possibly being TRBD2 (6 bases). There are 13 residues in the CDR3. V lost 4 bases and J lost 4, with 12 bases in between. Germline V gene data show CDR1 as SGHKS and CDR2 as YYEKEE (reference sequence). The CDR3 protein is CASSRVGGYEQYF. CDR3 nucleotides: TGTGCCAGCAGCAGGGTCGGAGGGTACGAGCAGTACTTC. Based on the CDR3 plus reference TRBV5-5 and TRBJ2-7, the full variable domain is DAGVTQSPTHLIKTRGQQVTLRCSPISGHKSVSWYQQVLGQGPQFIFQYYEKEERGRGNFPDRFSARQFPNYSSELNVNALLLGDSALYLCASSRVGGYEQYFGPGTRLTVT.

This clone was seen just once. A much larger clonotype is one base distant, so this may be a read error. V gene TRBV10-3 combines with J gene TRBJ2-2; D gene unclear. Germline CDR1 reads ENHRY; CDR2 reads SYGVKD. V was clipped by 3 bases and J by 1 base, with 3 bases between them. CDR3 size: 13 residues. The CDR3 here is CAISDRNTGELFF. CDR3 bases: TGTGCCATCAGTGACAGGAACACCGGGGAGCTGTTTTTT.

The rearrangement joins TRBV5-1 to TRBJ1-1; no reliable D call. Trimming took off 6 bases at V and 1 base at J, with 10 bases between the two ends. The CDR3 runs to 13 residues. Germline CDR1 reads SGHRS; CDR2 reads YFSETQ. The CDR3 spells CASTVRGNTEAFF. In nucleotides, the CDR3 is TGCGCCAGCACCGTAAGAGGGAACACTGAAGCTTTCTTT.

This chain links TRBV19 with TRBJ1-2; 7 bases are a match to TRBD1. With 6 bases clipped from V and 1 base from J, the junction kept 5 bases outside the gene matches. CDR3 size: 14 residues. CDR1 is LNHDA, CDR2 SQIVND, per germline (reference sequence). CDR3 region: CASRNSGGNYGYTF. The CDR3 DNA reads as TGTGCCAGTAGAAACTCAGGGGGTAACTATGGCTACACCTTC.

The rearrangement links TRBV27 to TRBJ1-1; unclear D gene. Germline loops: CDR1 MNHEY, CDR2 SMNVEV (reference sequence). The ends were cut back, 2 bases at V and 7 bases at J, with 14 bases in the middle. The CDR3 totals 14 residues. The CDR3 reads CASSLVRGLDEAFF. Here the CDR3 DNA reads TGTGCCAGCAGTTTAGTGCGCGGGCTGGATGAAGCTTTCTTT.

Turning to this clone: At one of its ends the junction is not consistent with the germline gene, which may arise from a read error. The V call is TRBV25-1, the J call TRBJ1-3; TRBD1 might be the D (6 bases). CDR1 and CDR2 from the germline V gene are MGHDK and SYGVNS. The CDR3 totals 15 residues. CDR3 nucleotide sequence: TGTGCCACCAGTCGCGGTTTGGGGGCAGGAAACACCATATATTTT. Its protein product is CATSRGLGAGNTIYF.

The rearrangement uses TRBV7-9 and TRBJ1-6, with TRBD1 as a possible D gene (6 bases). V was trimmed by 2 bases and J by 7 bases, leaving 21 bases between them. Germline CDR1 is SEHNR and CDR2 is FQNEAQ (reference sequence). CDR3 length: 18 amino acids. The CDR3 loop reads CASSLTSHDRRKNSPLHF. The CDR3 nucleotides read TGTGCCAGCAGCTTAACTTCCCATGACAGGCGAAAGAATTCACCCCTCCACTTT.

This chain links TRBV7-6 with TRBJ2-5; perhaps TRBD2 as D (5 bases). Germline CDR1 and CDR2: SGHVS and FNYEAQ. The CDR3 has 16 residues. The V end lost 0 bases, the J end lost 0 bases, and 11 bases lay between the germline ends. The CDR3 reads CASSLAPRGYQETQYF. The CDR3, as DNA: TGTGCCAGCAGCTTAGCGCCACGAGGGTACCAAGAGACCCAGTACTTC.

V gene TRBV20-1 combines with J gene TRBJ1-6; D uncertain. The germline V gene encodes CDR1 DFQATT and CDR2 SNEGSKA (reference sequence). There are 15 residues in the CDR3. Trimming stripped 3 bases from V and 0 bases from J, with 9 bases between. The CDR3: CSASPGSSYNSPLHF. CDR3 coding DNA: TGCAGTGCTAGTCCAGGTAGCTCCTATAATTCACCCCTCCACTTT.

The chain carries TRBV11-2 and TRBJ2-7, with 7 bases lining up with TRBD2. The germline V gene encodes CDR1 SGHAT and CDR2 FQNNGV. Trimming cost V 3 bases and J 2 bases; bases outside gene matches: 10. The CDR3 has 16 residues. CDR3 sequence reads: CASSFRTGGGPYEQYF. For the CDR3, the DNA is TGTGCCAGCAGCTTTCGTACAGGCGGGGGTCCCTACGAGCAGTACTTC. The full variable domain, its missing parts supplied by reference TRBV11-2 and TRBJ2-7, is EAGVAQSPRYKIIEKRQSVAFWCNPISGHATLYWYQQILGQGPKLLIQFQNNGVVDDSQLPKDRFSAERLKGVDSTLKIQPAKLEDSAVYLCASSFRTGGGPYEQYFGPGTRLTVT.

The rearrangement uses TRBV7-8 and TRBJ1-1, with a possible D match to TRBD1 (5 bases). Trimming cost V 2 bases and J 1 base, with 11 bases left between them. The CDR3 spans 15 residues. Germline loops: CDR1 SGHVS, CDR2 FQNEAQ. In DNA form, the CDR3 reads TGTGCCAGCAGCTTATGGGGAGGGGCGAACACTGAAGCTTTCTTT. This gives the protein CASSLWGGANTEAFF.

V is TRBV4-1 and J is TRBJ1-3; D possibly corresponds to TRBD1 (6 bases). This CDR3 spans 12 amino acids. Deletions cut 5 bases from V and 8 bases from J, with 10 bases between. Germline CDR1 reads MGHRA; CDR2 reads YSYEKL. For the CDR3, the DNA is TGCGCCAGCAGCGCGGACAGACACACCATATATTTT. Amino acids: CASSADRHTIYF.

The CDR3 DNA is TGTGCCAGCAGCTTAGGGAGGGACGGTAGTCAGCCCCAGCATTTT. Protein product: CASSLGRDGSQPQHF. This chain links TRBV7-9 with TRBJ1-5, with D perhaps TRBD1 (5 bases). This CDR3 region has 15 residues. Germline V gene sequence: CDR1 SEHNR, CDR2 FQNEAQ (reference sequence). The V and J ends lost 1 base and 6 bases respectively, with 13 bases between them.

This clone was detected a few times. The gene calls are TRBV18 and TRBJ2-7, with 7 bases lining up with TRBD1. Germline CDR1 is KGHSH and CDR2 is LQKENI. V dropped 6 bases and J dropped 3; count of bases not matched to a gene: 20. The CDR3 runs to 18 residues. DNA of the CDR3: TGTGCCAGCTCGCCCCGACCACTTACAGGGGAATCGGTCTACGAGCAGTACTTC. Amino acids: CASSPRPLTGESVYEQYF. Variable domain in full (rest from reference TRBV18 and TRBJ2-7): NAGVMQNPRHLVRRRGQEARLRCSPMKGHSHVYWYRQLPEEGLKFMVYLQKENIIDESGMPKERFSAEFPKEGPSILRIQQVVRGDSAAYFCASSPRPLTGESVYEQYFGPGTRLTVT.

V gene TRBV6-5 combines with J gene TRBJ2-7; 9 nucleotides agree with TRBD1. The CDR3 totals 14 residues. Per the germline V gene, CDR1 is MNHEY and CDR2 is SVGAGI. Unmatched junction bases numbered 6, after V lost 6 bases and J lost 3 bases. The CDR3: CASRWDRANYEQYF. The DNA for the CDR3 is TGTGCCAGCAGATGGGACAGGGCTAACTACGAGCAGTACTTC.

V usage is TRBV5-1 and J usage is TRBJ2-7; the D gene is possibly TRBD2 (7 bases). CDR1 is SGHRS, CDR2 YFSETQ, per germline. The CDR3 extends over 19 amino acids. With 0 bases removed from V and 2 bases from J, the gap between germline ends came to 24 bases. The CDR3 is CASSLGTPRGGNRAYEQYF. In nucleotides, the CDR3 is TGCGCCAGCAGCTTGGGTACCCCGAGGGGGGGCAATAGGGCCTACGAGCAGTACTTC.

The chain recombines TRBV6-5 with TRBJ1-1; 10 nucleotides match TRBD1. The CDR3 has 15 residues. The trim removed 6 bases at V and 1 base at J, leaving 5 bases unmatched. In germline, CDR1 is MNHEY, CDR2 SVGAGI. The CDR3 nucleotides read TGTGCCAGCAGCACCGACAGGGGGCAGAACACTGAAGCTTTCTTT. As protein: CASSTDRGQNTEAFF.

This clone was seen a single time. V gene TRBV9 combines with J gene TRBJ2-7; 7 positions match TRBD2. This CDR3 is 14 amino acids long. V gave up 1 base and J gave up 0 bases; unmatched junction bases: 1. Per germline, CDR1 SGDLS and CDR2 YYNGEE. This CDR3 is CASSVTSASYEQYF. The CDR3 region has the DNA TGTGCCAGCAGCGTAACTAGCGCCTCCTACGAGCAGTACTTC.